This TCR beta chain was retrieved from a study of blood T cells in healthy people across ages. Next came a second PCR, run for roughly 6 to 11 cycles, which used a sample-barcoded 5' primer along with a J-beta primer mix. TCRdb independently ran MiXCR on the 5' RACE reads; one entry per CDR3 protein. The profile covers some 640,000 distinct CDR3 sequences, with around 49% appearing a single time and under 35% taken by the ten largest. Germline V gene lookup returns CDR1 DFQATT and CDR2 SNEGSKA (reference sequence). The CDR3 sequence is 13 residues long. Trimming took 7 bases from V and 3 from J, leaving 13 bases between them. Per individual sample, total RNA of at least 6 micrograms was extracted.

The sequence derives from a woman in her sixties in good health. The sequenced sample was blood. V gene TRBV20-1 combines with J gene TRBJ2-1; possibly TRBD2 for D (6 bases). The CDR3 DNA reads TGCAGTGTTTTGGGGGACTTCTACAATGAGCAGTTCTTC. Translating it yields CSVLGDFYNEQFF.